Listed below are T cell receptor beta chains from one sample, sequenced in a study of cytomegalovirus exposure and HLA in healthy donors. Here immunoSEQ multiplex PCR was the method, and the copy in TCRdb shows in-frame clones only, minus some. Here the sample spans under 150,000 clones, 70% to 85% being singletons. The sample comprised PBMCs. The source is a woman between 18 and 29 years old in good health and CMV-seronegative. The CDR3 runs from the conserved cysteine through the conserved F or W. Fields, in order: clone size, J gene, D gene, V gene, CDR3 protein. The D gene is left open where the match is weak. The size entry is marked missing in some rows and otherwise reads once, few, many or a size class.

size: once; J: TRBJ2-2; D: TRBD1; V: TRBV23-1; CDR3: CASSQEPGTGGLSKDTGELFF
size: -; J: TRBJ2-5; D: TRBD1; V: TRBV25-1; CDR3: CASSVQGSQETQYF
size: -; J: TRBJ1-3; D: TRBD1; V: TRBV7-9; CDR3: CASSRTGSGNTIYF
size: -; J: TRBJ1-4; D: TRBD1; V: TRBV7-9; CDR3: CASSSGQGGEKLFF
size: -; J: TRBJ1-5; D: -; V: TRBV5-5; CDR3: CASSLFPPDNSNQPQHF
size: -; J: TRBJ2-5; D: TRBD1; V: TRBV6-4; CDR3: CASSVKDRRYQETQYF
size: -; J: TRBJ2-1; D: TRBD2; V: TRBV10-3; CDR3: CAILAGGGWVNEQFF
size: -; J: TRBJ1-1; D: TRBD1; V: TRBV14; CDR3: CASSVGQWGTEAFF
size: -; J: TRBJ1-5; D: -; V: TRBV11-2; CDR3: CASSLGGQAHQPQHF
size: -; J: TRBJ1-1; D: TRBD1; V: TRBV30; CDR3: CAWSVQGDTEAFF
size: -; J: TRBJ2-1; D: TRBD2; V: TRBV28; CDR3: CASSLRESYNEQFF
size: few; J: TRBJ1-5; D: -; V: TRBV7-9; CDR3: CASSSYSGRPQHF
size: -; J: TRBJ2-7; D: -; V: TRBV7-2; CDR3: CASSLQPTGGEQYF
size: -; J: TRBJ2-1; D: TRBD2; V: TRBV7-9; CDR3: CASSSSGGRYNEQFF
size: once; J: TRBJ1-1; D: -; V: TRBV20-1; CDR3: CSASPRGEAFF
size: -; J: TRBJ2-7; D: -; V: TRBV25-1; CDR3: CASRGAGQSYEQYF
size: -; J: TRBJ2-5; D: -; V: TRBV11-3; CDR3: CASSIQETQYF
size: -; J: TRBJ2-2; D: -; V: TRBV6-5; CDR3: CASRDGSNTGELFF
size: -; J: TRBJ2-4; D: -; V: TRBV15; CDR3: CATSRGYAQGVGIQYF
size: -; J: TRBJ1-3; D: -; V: TRBV7-9; CDR3: CASSSRQAALIGNTIYF
size: -; J: TRBJ2-2; D: -; V: TRBV4-2; CDR3: CASSHSLGLGTMTAVELFF
size: few; J: TRBJ2-5; D: TRBD2; V: TRBV7-6; CDR3: CASSVRLAGGEETQYF
size: -; J: TRBJ2-4; D: TRBD1; V: TRBV5-5; CDR3: CASSPGQKNIQYF
size: few; J: TRBJ1-1; D: TRBD1; V: TRBV28; CDR3: CASRHRGWTEAFF
size: -; J: -; D: TRBD1; V: TRBV5-6; CDR3: CASSLAGGVGEQYF
size: -; J: TRBJ2-7; D: -; V: TRBV7-2; CDR3: CASSPAVSTEQYF
size: -; J: TRBJ1-1; D: TRBD1; V: TRBV11-3; CDR3: CASSQDRGNTEAFF
size: -; J: TRBJ2-1; D: TRBD2; V: TRBV6-6; CDR3: CASSYSGGALNNEQFF
size: -; J: TRBJ1-2; D: -; V: TRBV28; CDR3: CASSLRDSGLNGYTF
size: -; J: TRBJ1-5; D: -; V: TRBV28; CDR3: CASRRQGGDQPQHF
size: -; J: TRBJ2-3; D: TRBD1; V: TRBV5-1; CDR3: CASSWTGEPSTDTQYF
size: -; J: TRBJ1-6; D: -; V: TRBV6-5; CDR3: CASSYKENSPLHF
size: once; J: TRBJ1-2; D: TRBD1; V: TRBV11-3; CDR3: CASSTGQEHYGYTF
size: -; J: TRBJ1-3; D: TRBD1; V: TRBV6-5; CDR3: CASSYSQGAGNTIYF
size: -; J: TRBJ2-3; D: TRBD2; V: TRBV11-2; CDR3: CASSSIAGSADTQYF
size: -; J: TRBJ2-2; D: TRBD2; V: TRBV7-7; CDR3: CASSSGTSGGTGELFF
size: -; J: TRBJ1-4; D: -; V: TRBV30; CDR3: CAWRTGFNEKLFF
size: -; J: TRBJ2-2; D: -; V: TRBV18; CDR3: CASSPRGNTGELFF
size: -; J: TRBJ2-5; D: -; V: TRBV13; CDR3: CASSSRPGTQETQYF
size: -; J: TRBJ2-7; D: TRBD1; V: TRBV4-2; CDR3: CASSQGTGEIYEQYF
size: -; J: TRBJ1-2; D: TRBD1; V: TRBV7-9; CDR3: CASSRDRERDGYTF